Included here is one TCR beta chain sequence, with context. This specimen comes from a study of blood T cell repertoires in COVID-19. Study summary: The samples span acute and convalescent COVID-19 from the United States, Italy and Spain.

The CDR3 has 17 residues. CDR1 and CDR2 from the germline V gene are LNHDA and SQIVND (reference sequence). Trimming left V 4 bases short and J 1 base short, with 17 bases between. The table came from immunoSEQ multiplex PCR; TCRdb's copy has only in-frame clones and leaves some out. The sample contains more than 110,000 clones, roughly four fifths of which appear only once. The gene calls are TRBV19 and TRBJ1-5; a weak D match, TRBD1 (6 bases). Sequenced input: peripheral blood. This sequence was found in a woman at least 80 years old in a cohort sampled during active or convalescent COVID-19. The CDR3 reads CASSTKGTSLSNQPQHF. The CDR3 region has the DNA TGTGCCAGTAGTACTAAAGGGACAAGCCTCAGCAATCAGCCCCAGCATTTT.